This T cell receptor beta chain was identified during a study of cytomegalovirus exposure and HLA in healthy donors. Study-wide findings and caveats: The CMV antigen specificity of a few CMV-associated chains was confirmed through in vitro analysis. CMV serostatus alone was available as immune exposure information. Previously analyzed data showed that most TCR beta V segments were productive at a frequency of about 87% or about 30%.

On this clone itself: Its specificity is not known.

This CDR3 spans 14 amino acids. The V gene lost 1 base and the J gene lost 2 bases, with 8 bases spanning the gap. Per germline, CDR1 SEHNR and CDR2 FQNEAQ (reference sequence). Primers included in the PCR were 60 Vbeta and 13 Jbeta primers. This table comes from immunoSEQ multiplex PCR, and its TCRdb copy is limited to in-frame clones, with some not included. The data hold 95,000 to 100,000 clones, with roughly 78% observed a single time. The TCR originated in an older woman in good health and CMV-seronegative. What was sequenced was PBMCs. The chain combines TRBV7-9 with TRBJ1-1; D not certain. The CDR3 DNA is TGTGCCAGCAGCTTAGTAACGGTTAACACTGAAGCTTTCTTT. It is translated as CASSLVTVNTEAFF.